These 2 T cell receptor beta chains came from one sample sequenced in a study of regulatory T cells in long-lasting Graves disease. Sequencing libraries for TCR beta were prepared with iRepertoire HTBI primers and Arm-PCR of CDR3 regions. In TCRdb, the multiplex PCR reads were re-called with MiXCR into one record per CDR3 protein. The data show fewer than 400,000 distinct CDR3 sequences, around a fifth seen once. The time point was: persistent/refractory GD, antithyroid drugs over 5 years with positive TRAb. The TCR library was made from RNA extracted from PBMCs. Sequencing used peripheral blood mononuclear cells (PBMCs), obtained when the disease was refractory, from a patient treated with antithyroid drugs. All receptors come from a female donor with Graves disease.

As to this clonotype: A much larger clonotype is one base distant, so this may be a read error. The rearrangement links TRBV12-3 or TRBV12-4 to TRBJ1-1; D might be TRBD1 (5 bases). The CDR3 runs to 13 residues. This chain's CDR3 is CASSVRGRTGAFF. The CDR3 region has the DNA TGTGCCAGCAGTGTTAGGGGCAGGACTGGAGCTTTCTTT.

The chain joins TRBV7-6 to TRBJ2-7; D gene ambiguous. This CDR3 spans 12 amino acids. V lost 4 bases and J 4 bases, leaving 8 bases between the germline ends. Looked up from germline, CDR1 is SGHVS and CDR2 is FNYEAQ. CDR3 in DNA: TGTGCCAGCAGCTCAGGAGAATACGAGCAGTACTTC. It is translated as CASSSGEYEQYF.